This passage covers 9 T cell receptor beta chains from one sample sequenced in a study of blood T cells in healthy people across ages. For the second PCR, which ran for 7 to 11 cycles, a sample-barcoded 5' primer and a J-beta primer mix were used. TCRdb itself ran the 5' RACE reads through MiXCR, one entry per CDR3 protein. This table has approximately 1,700,000 distinct CDR3 sequences, 39% appearing once. The sample consisted of blood. These TCRs come from a human donor in good health.

J is TRBJ2-7 and V is TRBV2; 12 bases map to TRBD2. The junction had 1 base not matched to a gene; V was cut back by 8 bases and J by 2 bases. CDR1 is SNHLY, CDR2 FYNNEI, per germline. This CDR3 contains 13 residues. The CDR3 DNA reads as TGTGCCAGCGGACTAGCGGGGACCTACGAGCAGTACTTC. Protein: CASGLAGTYEQYF.

The CDR3 protein is CSVGAGGLGYEQYF. The CDR3 DNA is TGCAGCGTTGGGGCAGGGGGTTTGGGCTACGAGCAGTACTTC. V gene TRBV29-1 combines with J gene TRBJ2-7; 7 positions match TRBD1. Germline V gives CDR1 SQVTM, CDR2 ANQGSEA. With 4 bases clipped from V and 3 bases from J, the junction kept 9 bases outside the gene matches. This CDR3 region has 14 residues.

A few counts support this clonotype. V and J are TRBV10-3 and TRBJ2-2; unclear D gene. V lost 0 bases and J 4 bases, leaving 6 bases between the germline ends. Germline CDR1 ENHRY, CDR2 SYGVKD. The CDR3 runs 14 residues. The CDR3 sequence: CAISESRSTGELFF. CDR3 bases: TGTGCCATCAGTGAGTCCCGGAGCACCGGGGAGCTGTTTTTT.

The chain has TRBV12-3 or TRBV12-4 and TRBJ1-2; 7 bases fit TRBD1. CDR3 size: 15 residues. The J segment lost 4 bases and the V segment lost 7 bases, leaving 12 bases of the junction unmatched. Here the CDR3 reads CASTPQGGPGYGYTF. CDR3 bases: TGTGCCAGCACCCCTCAGGGGGGGCCCGGCTATGGCTACACCTTC.

This rearrangement joins TRBV5-1 to TRBJ1-1; 9 bases are shared with TRBD1. Germline trimming cut 4 bases from V and 4 bases from J; bases unmatched to any gene: 8. This CDR3 has 15 residues. Germline assignment: CDR1 SGHRS and CDR2 YFSETQ. CDR3 residues: CASSVGQGRVTEAFF. The CDR3 DNA reads TGCGCCAGCAGCGTAGGACAGGGGAGGGTCACTGAAGCTTTCTTT.

The genes are TRBV12-3 or TRBV12-4 and TRBJ2-7, with 7 bases fitting TRBD1. The CDR3 consists of 13 residues. The V segment lost 7 bases and the J segment 3 bases; nucleotides outside the gene matches: 6. The CDR3 sequence is CASTGQVDYEQYF. The CDR3 coding sequence is TGTGCCAGCACCGGACAGGTTGACTACGAGCAGTACTTC.

This clonotype has a handful of counts. V gene TRBV10-3 combines with J gene TRBJ1-1, with D tentatively TRBD1 (5 bases). Between the trimmed V and J ends, which lost 0 bases and 5 bases, there was a span of 16 bases. The CDR3 consists of 16 residues. Germline CDR1 and CDR2: ENHRY and SYGVKD. Here the CDR3 DNA reads TGTGCCATCAGTGAGTCCCCCGGGGCACCGGGGACTGAAGCTTTCTTT. This gives the protein CAISESPGAPGTEAFF.

The chain is built from TRBV4-3 and TRBJ2-3; TRBD2 matches 9 bases. CDR3 length: 14 amino acids. The J segment lost 4 bases and the V segment lost 3 bases, leaving 2 bases of the junction unmatched. In germline, CDR1 is LGHNA, CDR2 YSLEER. CDR3 protein: CASSQASGADTQYF. DNA of the CDR3: TGCGCCAGCAGCCAGGCTAGCGGGGCAGATACGCAGTATTTT.

This clonotype was picked up a small number of times. The genes are TRBV6-2 or TRBV6-3 and TRBJ2-3; 8 bases map to TRBD2. Germline V gene lookup returns CDR1 MNHEY and CDR2 SVGEGT. V was clipped by 0 bases and J by 8 bases; unmatched bases: 16. The CDR3 has 18 residues. CDR3 in amino acids: CASSYSKAVRGGLTTQYF. The CDR3 DNA reads TGTGCCAGCAGTTACTCGAAGGCGGTCCGGGGGGGCCTGACTACGCAGTATTTT.